This is a list of T cell receptor beta chains from one sample in a study of shared clonotypes between healthy human individuals. The assay was immunoSEQ multiplex PCR, and TCRdb's table has in-frame clones only and misses some. This table holds about 490,000 clones, around 73% found once. The specimen sequenced was PBMCs. These receptors were obtained from a woman between 40 and 50 years old in good health. Some clones in this sample may be carry-over from other donors' samples. Both conserved end residues are part of each CDR3. The order of the fields is D gene, V gene, clone size, J gene, CDR3 protein, CDR3 DNA. A D gene is named only where the DNA matches it firmly. Clone size is given for some rows only: seen once, a few or many times, or a class if the clone is expanded.

D gene: TRBD1; V gene: TRBV7-8; clone size: few; J gene: TRBJ2-5; CDR3 protein: CASSLRGQLQETQYF; CDR3 DNA: TGTGCCAGCAGCTTAAGGGGACAGCTTCAAGAGACCCAGTACTTC
D gene: -; V gene: TRBV28; clone size: -; J gene: TRBJ1-2; CDR3 protein: CGAGLGSGYTF; CDR3 DNA: TGTGGGGCGGGTTTGGGGTCCGGCTACACCTTC
D gene: TRBD2; V gene: TRBV19; clone size: -; J gene: TRBJ2-3; CDR3 protein: CASTTSGMGTDTQYF; CDR3 DNA: TGTGCCAGTACCACTAGCGGGATGGGGACAGATACGCAGTATTTT
D gene: -; V gene: TRBV11-3; clone size: -; J gene: TRBJ2-5; CDR3 protein: CASSLVRVTQYF; CDR3 DNA: TGTGCCAGCAGCTTAGTAAGGGTGACCCAGTACTTC
D gene: -; V gene: TRBV15; clone size: -; J gene: TRBJ2-3; CDR3 protein: CATSRLLGPTDTQYF; CDR3 DNA: TGTGCCACCAGCAGATTGTTGGGACCCACAGATACGCAGTATTTT
D gene: TRBD2; V gene: TRBV7-3; clone size: -; J gene: TRBJ2-3; CDR3 protein: CASSLGLAGGTDTQYF; CDR3 DNA: TGTGCCAGCAGCTTAGGACTAGCGGGTGGCACAGATACGCAGTATTTT
D gene: -; V gene: TRBV7-8; clone size: -; J gene: TRBJ2-7; CDR3 protein: CASSLGPLRSYEQYF; CDR3 DNA: TGTGCCAGCAGCTTAGGGCCACTTCGCTCCTACGAGCAGTACTTC
D gene: TRBD2; V gene: TRBV30; clone size: -; J gene: TRBJ2-2; CDR3 protein: CAWSVPQRGAGELFF; CDR3 DNA: TGTGCCTGGAGTGTACCCCAACGGGGGGCCGGGGAGCTGTTTTTT
D gene: TRBD1; V gene: TRBV4-1; clone size: -; J gene: TRBJ2-7; CDR3 protein: CASSHRDRIPGEQYF; CDR3 DNA: TGCGCCAGCAGCCACCGGGACAGGATCCCTGGGGAGCAGTACTTC
D gene: TRBD1; V gene: TRBV30; clone size: -; J gene: TRBJ2-7; CDR3 protein: CAWSGRRRDSTGDEQYF; CDR3 DNA: TGTGCCTGGAGTGGCCGGCGACGGGACAGCACAGGGGACGAGCAGTACTTC
D gene: TRBD2; V gene: TRBV11-2; clone size: -; J gene: TRBJ2-7; CDR3 protein: CASSRGTSGRVDEQYF; CDR3 DNA: TGTGCCAGCAGCCGAGGAACTAGCGGGAGAGTCGACGAGCAGTACTTC
D gene: -; V gene: TRBV6-1; clone size: many; J gene: TRBJ1-5; CDR3 protein: CASRQDHRGNQPQHF; CDR3 DNA: TGTGCCAGCAGACAGGACCACCGGGGCAATCAGCCCCAGCATTTT
D gene: -; V gene: TRBV15; clone size: -; J gene: TRBJ2-7; CDR3 protein: CATSREGVSYEQYF; CDR3 DNA: TGTGCCACCAGCAGAGAGGGGGTGTCCTACGAGCAGTACTTC
D gene: -; V gene: TRBV30; clone size: -; J gene: TRBJ2-7; CDR3 protein: CAWSVSQAYEQYF; CDR3 DNA: TGTGCCTGGAGTGTATCCCAGGCCTACGAGCAGTACTTC
D gene: -; V gene: TRBV30; clone size: once; J gene: TRBJ1-4; CDR3 protein: CALGPGNEKLFF; CDR3 DNA: TGTGCCTTGGGACCGGGAAATGAAAAACTGTTTTTT
D gene: TRBD2; V gene: TRBV7-9; clone size: once; J gene: TRBJ2-3; CDR3 protein: CASSWTSGHASTDTQYF; CDR3 DNA: TGTGCCAGCAGCTGGACTAGCGGACATGCTAGCACAGATACGCAGTATTTT
D gene: -; V gene: TRBV6-6; clone size: once; J gene: TRBJ1-1; CDR3 protein: CASSYSSGDTEAFF; CDR3 DNA: TGTGCCAGCAGTTACTCCTCGGGGGACACTGAAGCTTTCTTT
D gene: -; V gene: TRBV28; clone size: -; J gene: TRBJ2-1; CDR3 protein: CASSLVYGEKNEQFF; CDR3 DNA: TGTGCCAGCAGTTTGGTGTATGGGGAGAAAAATGAGCAGTTCTTC
D gene: -; V gene: TRBV5-1; clone size: -; J gene: TRBJ2-1; CDR3 protein: CASSLEGDTLEQFF; CDR3 DNA: TGCGCCAGCAGCTTGGAGGGCGATACCCTAGAGCAGTTCTTC
D gene: TRBD2; V gene: TRBV9; clone size: -; J gene: TRBJ2-2; CDR3 protein: CASSASGRAVTGELFF; CDR3 DNA: TGTGCCAGCAGCGCGAGCGGGAGGGCGGTCACCGGGGAGCTGTTTTTT
D gene: -; V gene: TRBV13; clone size: -; J gene: TRBJ1-6; CDR3 protein: CASSFGGEINSPLHF; CDR3 DNA: TGTGCCAGCAGCTTCGGTGGGGAGATTAATTCACCCCTCCACTTT
D gene: -; V gene: TRBV6-1; clone size: once; J gene: TRBJ2-3; CDR3 protein: CASSEGADFPFNTDTQYF; CDR3 DNA: TGTGCCAGCAGTGAAGGGGCGGACTTCCCCTTTAACACAGATACGCAGTATTTT
D gene: TRBD1; V gene: TRBV27; clone size: once; J gene: TRBJ1-1; CDR3 protein: CASSLGRGGLTEAFF; CDR3 DNA: TGTGCCAGCAGTTTGGGCAGGGGGGGCCTGACTGAAGCTTTCTTT
D gene: -; V gene: TRBV7-8; clone size: -; J gene: TRBJ2-3; CDR3 protein: CATLLLGPSSLTDTQYF; CDR3 DNA: TGTGCCACCCTCTTGTTGGGGCCTTCGAGCCTCACAGATACGCAGTATTTT
D gene: TRBD2; V gene: TRBV2; clone size: -; J gene: TRBJ2-4; CDR3 protein: CASSDSGTSLYF; CDR3 DNA: TGTGCCAGCAGTGACTCTGGGACTAGTTTGTACTTC
D gene: -; V gene: TRBV9; clone size: -; J gene: TRBJ2-2; CDR3 protein: CASSPFVGVTGELFF; CDR3 DNA: TGTGCCAGCAGCCCTTTCGTGGGCGTTACCGGGGAGCTGTTTTTT
D gene: -; V gene: TRBV4-1; clone size: once; J gene: TRBJ2-1; CDR3 protein: CASSLLLGSVNEQFF; CDR3 DNA: TGCGCCAGCAGCTTATTGCTGGGTAGTGTAAATGAGCAGTTCTTC
D gene: -; V gene: TRBV12-2; clone size: -; J gene: TRBJ2-7; CDR3 protein: CASRRGMGNEAYEQYF; CDR3 DNA: TGTGCAAGTCGCCGAGGCATGGGCAACGAGGCCTACGAGCAGTACTTC
D gene: TRBD2; V gene: TRBV27; clone size: -; J gene: TRBJ2-6; CDR3 protein: CASSLLAGGPGANVLTF; CDR3 DNA: TGTGCCAGCAGTTTACTAGCGGGAGGGCCAGGGGCCAACGTCCTGACTTTC
D gene: TRBD2; V gene: TRBV28; clone size: few; J gene: TRBJ2-1; CDR3 protein: CASSGTSGGQEQFF; CDR3 DNA: TGTGCCAGCAGCGGGACTAGCGGGGGCCAGGAGCAGTTCTTC
D gene: TRBD2; V gene: TRBV11-2; clone size: -; J gene: TRBJ2-5; CDR3 protein: CASSLGSSGTETQYF; CDR3 DNA: TGTGCCAGCAGCTTAGGTTCTAGCGGCACGGAGACCCAGTACTTC
D gene: TRBD1; V gene: TRBV5-1; clone size: -; J gene: TRBJ1-1; CDR3 protein: CASSLEGALGTEAFF; CDR3 DNA: TGCGCCAGCAGCTTGGAGGGGGCACTGGGCACTGAAGCTTTCTTT
D gene: TRBD1; V gene: TRBV5-1; clone size: -; J gene: TRBJ2-5; CDR3 protein: CASSLQGLETQYF; CDR3 DNA: TGCGCCAGCAGCTTACAGGGGTTGGAGACCCAGTACTTC
D gene: TRBD1; V gene: TRBV5-1; clone size: -; J gene: TRBJ2-1; CDR3 protein: CASSLRDRYNEQFF; CDR3 DNA: TGCGCCAGCAGCTTGCGGGACAGATACAATGAGCAGTTCTTC
D gene: TRBD2; V gene: TRBV7-3; clone size: -; J gene: TRBJ2-3; CDR3 protein: CASSSYVLAGGTDTQYF; CDR3 DNA: TGTGCCAGCAGCTCCTATGTTCTAGCGGGGGGCACAGATACGCAGTATTTT
D gene: -; V gene: TRBV7-9; clone size: -; J gene: TRBJ2-7; CDR3 protein: CASSLLGHRGRGSYEQYF; CDR3 DNA: TGTGCCAGCAGCCTACTCGGGCATAGGGGGAGGGGCTCCTACGAGCAGTACTTC